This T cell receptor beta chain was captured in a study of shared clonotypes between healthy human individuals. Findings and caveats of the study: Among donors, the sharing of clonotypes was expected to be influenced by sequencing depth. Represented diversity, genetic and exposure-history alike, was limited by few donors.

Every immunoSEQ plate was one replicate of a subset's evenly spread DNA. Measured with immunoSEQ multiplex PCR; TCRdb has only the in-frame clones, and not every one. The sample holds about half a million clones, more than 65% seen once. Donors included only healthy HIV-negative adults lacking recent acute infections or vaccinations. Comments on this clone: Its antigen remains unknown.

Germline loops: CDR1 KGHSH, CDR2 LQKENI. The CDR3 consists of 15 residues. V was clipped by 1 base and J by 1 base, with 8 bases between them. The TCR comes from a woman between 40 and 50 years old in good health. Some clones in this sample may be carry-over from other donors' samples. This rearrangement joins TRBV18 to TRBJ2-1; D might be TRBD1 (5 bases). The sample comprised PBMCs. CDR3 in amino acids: CASSPLYRSYNEQFF. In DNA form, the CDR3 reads TGTGCCAGCTCACCACTATACAGGTCCTACAATGAGCAGTTCTTC.